These 23 T cell receptor beta chains share one sample of origin, sequenced in a study of blood T cell repertoires in COVID-19. TCRdb keeps only in-frame clones here, not all; method: immunoSEQ multiplex PCR. The sample shows under 250,000 clones, around 82% of them seen only once. Sequencing was carried out using peripheral blood. All receptors derive from a woman aged 70-85 years with acute or convalescent COVID-19.

The CDR3 spells CAISDGTGGSYGYTF. CDR3 nucleotides: TGTGCCATCAGTGACGGGACAGGGGGAAGCTATGGCTACACCTTC. J is TRBJ1-2 and V is TRBV10-3; 11 positions match TRBD1. Germline V lookup: CDR1 ENHRY, CDR2 SYGVKD. The CDR3 has 15 residues. Trimming removed 3 bases from V and 4 bases from J; junction bases left unmatched: 4.

The V gene is TRBV10-3, the J gene TRBJ1-1, with 8 bases fitting TRBD1. J gave up 6 bases and V 4 bases, and 13 bases lay outside the gene matches. The CDR3 contains 16 residues. CDR1 and CDR2 (germline): ENHRY, SYGVKD. CDR3 loop: CAISAEGGQGASEAFF. CDR3 in DNA: TGTGCCATCAGTGCAGAGGGCGGTCAGGGGGCCTCTGAAGCTTTCTTT.

This chain uses TRBV7-2 with TRBJ2-3; the match to TRBD2 covers 8 bases. The CDR3 is made up of 14 amino acids. CDR1 SGHTA and CDR2 FQGNSA come from the germline V gene. V dropped 2 bases and J dropped 5; count of bases not matched to a gene: 3. The CDR3 DNA is TGTGCCAGCAGCTTAAGCGGGGGCGTAGATACGCAGTATTTT. The encoded protein is CASSLSGGVDTQYF.

In this sample, this clone turned up once. The rearrangement links TRBV2 to TRBJ1-5, with TRBD1 matching over 10 bases. The CDR3 is 15 residues long. The germline gives CDR1 SNHLY, CDR2 FYNNEI. J lost 2 bases, V lost 6 bases, and 4 bases had no gene match. In nucleotides, the CDR3 is TGTGCCAGCAGGACGGACAGGGGGGGCAATCAGCCCCAGCATTTT. This translates into CASRTDRGGNQPQHF.

This clone was observed once. The CDR3 sequence is CASSPRQGPGNTIYF. The DNA for the CDR3 is TGTGCCAGCAGCCCCCGACAGGGTCCTGGAAACACCATATATTTT. The rearrangement joins TRBV7-2 to TRBJ1-3; TRBD1 matches 7 bases. Germline CDR1 and CDR2: SGHTA and FQGNSA. The CDR3 has 15 amino acids. J gave up 2 bases and V 5 bases, and 6 bases lay outside the gene matches.

The chain is built from TRBV19 and TRBJ1-1, with TRBD1 matching over 7 bases. The CDR3 covers 13 residues. CDR1 is LNHDA and CDR2 is SQIVND in the germline V gene (reference sequence). Trimming removed 7 bases from V and 4 bases from J; junction bases left unmatched: 6. The CDR3 loop is CASKRGRLTEAFF. CDR3 DNA: TGTGCCAGTAAGAGGGGGCGCCTCACTGAAGCTTTCTTT.

V and J are TRBV5-1 and TRBJ2-4; D unclear. CDR1 SGHRS and CDR2 YFSETQ come from the germline V gene. The CDR3 loop spans 16 amino acids. V was shortened by 4 bases and J by 0 bases, with 14 bases between the two germline ends. Here the CDR3 reads CASSPDMDLAKNIQYF. Here the CDR3 DNA reads TGCGCCAGCAGCCCCGACATGGATCTAGCCAAAAACATTCAGTACTTC.

This chain joins TRBV7-2 and TRBJ2-5; 13 bases align to TRBD2. This CDR3 spans 16 amino acids. The germline V gene has CDR1 SGHTA and CDR2 FQGNSA. The J segment lost 2 bases and the V segment lost 0 bases, leaving 0 bases of the junction unmatched. CDR3 residues: CASSLALAGGQETQYF. Here the CDR3 DNA reads TGTGCCAGCAGCTTAGCACTAGCGGGGGGGCAAGAGACCCAGTACTTC.

V gene TRBV29-1 combines with J gene TRBJ1-1; D is undetermined. V lost 7 bases, J lost 0 bases, and 15 bases lay in between. This CDR3 comprises 14 residues. Germline lookup yields CDR1 SQVTM and CDR2 ANQGSEA. CDR3 amino acids: CSALGGPLNTEAFF. Here the CDR3 DNA reads TGCAGCGCCTTAGGAGGCCCCTTGAACACTGAAGCTTTCTTT.

The J gene is TRBJ1-5, the V gene TRBV4-1; the D gene is possibly TRBD1 (5 bases). This CDR3 region has 15 residues. V shed 0 bases and J shed 7 bases, with 13 bases lying between them. Germline V lookup: CDR1 MGHRA, CDR2 YSYEKL. DNA for the CDR3: TGCGCCAGCAGCCAAGAACGGCAGGGTCTACAGCCCCAGCATTTT. This codes for CASSQERQGLQPQHF.

This chain connects TRBV19 to TRBJ1-6, with 9 bases fitting TRBD1. This CDR3 has 16 residues. The trim removed 3 bases at V and 10 bases at J, leaving 10 bases unmatched. The germline V gene has CDR1 LNHDA and CDR2 SQIVND (reference sequence). This CDR3 reads CASSMIRDRVSSPLHF. Written as DNA, the CDR3 is TGTGCCAGTAGTATGATCCGGGACAGGGTATCCTCACCCCTCCACTTT.

V and J are TRBV5-4 and TRBJ2-3; D unclear. Deletions cut 0 bases from V and 0 bases from J, with 5 bases between. The CDR3 extends over 14 amino acids. The germline CDR1 and CDR2 sequences are SGHNT and YYREEE (reference sequence). As DNA, the CDR3 is TGTGCCAGCAGCTTGGGACTTAGCACAGATACGCAGTATTTT. Translation: CASSLGLSTDTQYF.

V is TRBV5-5 and J is TRBJ2-1, with 11 bases lining up with TRBD2. The CDR3 totals 15 residues. Germline V gene sequence: CDR1 SGHKS, CDR2 YYEKEE (reference sequence). V was clipped by 2 bases and J by 5 bases; unmatched bases: 3. Here the CDR3 reads CASSLLAGVNNEQFF. The CDR3 DNA reads TGTGCCAGCAGCTTACTAGCGGGGGTAAACAATGAGCAGTTCTTC.

In this sample, this clone turned up a few times. V usage is TRBV7-6 and J usage is TRBJ2-3, with 12 bases identical to TRBD2. The CDR3 is made up of 16 amino acids. Germline V gene lookup returns CDR1 SGHVS and CDR2 FNYEAQ. V dropped 5 bases and J dropped 4; count of bases not matched to a gene: 7. The chain's CDR3 is CASSATSGGFADTQYF. The CDR3 DNA reads TGTGCCAGCAGCGCCACTAGCGGGGGGTTCGCAGATACGCAGTATTTT.

The chain carries TRBV6-5 and TRBJ1-4; TRBD1 might be the D (6 bases). The ends were cut back, 7 bases at V and 1 base at J, with 10 bases in the middle. The germline CDR1 and CDR2 sequences are MNHEY and SVGAGI. The CDR3 has 14 amino acids. The CDR3 nucleotides read TGTGCCAGCACACGAGGGGGAACTAATGAAAAACTGTTTTTT. Protein: CASTRGGTNEKLFF.

This rearrangement joins TRBV29-1 to TRBJ2-5, with D maybe TRBD2 (6 bases). Per the germline V gene, CDR1 is SQVTM and CDR2 is ANQGSEA. The CDR3 runs 13 residues. Trimming removed 4 bases from V and 5 bases from J, with 14 bases in between. CDR3: CSVGASVGETQYF. The CDR3 DNA is TGCAGCGTTGGGGCTAGCGTAGGGGAGACCCAGTACTTC.

The rearrangement joins TRBV7-2 to TRBJ1-2; the match to TRBD1 covers 7 bases. CDR1 SGHTA and CDR2 FQGNSA come from the germline V gene. V lost 2 bases and J lost 8; bases outside the gene matches: 5. This CDR3 is 13 amino acids long. CDR3 coding DNA: TGTGCCAGCAGCTTAAGGGACAGAGCCGGCTACACCTTC. Protein sequence: CASSLRDRAGYTF.

The chain combines TRBV6-1 with TRBJ1-2; 7 bases are a match to TRBD1. V shed 3 bases, J shed 4 bases, and the junction held 8 bases outside the gene matches. CDR1 MNHNS and CDR2 SASEGT come from the germline V gene. The CDR3 runs to 15 residues. In DNA, the CDR3 is TGTGCCAGCAGTGAGCCTTGGACAGGACTCTATGGCTACACCTTC. Residues: CASSEPWTGLYGYTF.

The V call is TRBV2, the J call TRBJ1-1, with D unresolved. Trimming left V 5 bases short and J 7 bases short, with 8 bases between. CDR3 size: 11 residues. Per the germline V gene, CDR1 is SNHLY and CDR2 is FYNNEI. The CDR3 loop reads CASSYSFEAFF. DNA of the CDR3: TGTGCCAGCAGTTATTCCTTTGAAGCTTTCTTT.

V and J are TRBV27 and TRBJ2-1; D is unclear. With 3 bases removed from V and 6 bases from J, the gap between germline ends came to 3 bases. The CDR3 runs 11 residues. Germline lookup yields CDR1 MNHEY and CDR2 SMNVEV (reference sequence). The CDR3 sequence: CASSFSNEQFF. The CDR3 region has the DNA TGTGCCAGCAGTTTCAGCAATGAGCAGTTCTTC.

This chain uses TRBV13 with TRBJ1-5; 7 bases map to TRBD1. CDR3 size: 18 residues. Germline loops: CDR1 PRHDT, CDR2 FYEKMQ (reference sequence). V trimming: 4 bases; J trimming: 0 bases; junction bases outside the gene matches: 12. The CDR3 DNA sequence: TGTGCCAGCAGCTACCAACAGGGGATGGGGTATAGCAATCAGCCCCAGCATTTT. Translated: CASSYQQGMGYSNQPQHF.

This clone was recorded once. The chain carries TRBV29-1 and TRBJ2-2; TRBD1 might be the D (6 bases). Germline V gene sequence: CDR1 SQVTM, CDR2 ANQGSEA. The CDR3 extends over 13 amino acids. V lost 4 bases, J lost 6 bases, and 12 bases lay in between. The CDR3 here is CSVGWQGSGELFF. CDR3 coding DNA: TGCAGCGTTGGATGGCAGGGGTCCGGGGAGCTGTTTTTT.

This rearrangement joins TRBV6-5 to TRBJ1-3; no definite D call. The CDR3 spans 16 residues. CDR1 and CDR2 (germline): MNHEY, SVGAGI. The V gene lost 4 bases and the J gene lost 1 base, with 14 bases spanning the gap. The CDR3 sequence is CASSFSFWESGNTIYF. As DNA, the CDR3 is TGTGCCAGCAGTTTTAGTTTTTGGGAGTCTGGAAACACCATATATTTT.